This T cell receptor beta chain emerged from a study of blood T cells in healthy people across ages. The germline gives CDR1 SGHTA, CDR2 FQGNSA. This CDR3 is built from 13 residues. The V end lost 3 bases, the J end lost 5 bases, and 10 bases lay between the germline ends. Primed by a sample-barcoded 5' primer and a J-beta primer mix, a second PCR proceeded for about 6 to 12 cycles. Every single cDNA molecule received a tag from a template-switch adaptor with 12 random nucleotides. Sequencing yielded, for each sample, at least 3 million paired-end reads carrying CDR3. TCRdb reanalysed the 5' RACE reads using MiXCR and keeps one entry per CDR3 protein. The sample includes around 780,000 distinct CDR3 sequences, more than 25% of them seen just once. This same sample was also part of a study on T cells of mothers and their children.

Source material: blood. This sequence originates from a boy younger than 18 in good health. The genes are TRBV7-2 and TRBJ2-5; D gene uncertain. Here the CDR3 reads CASSFNRRETQYF. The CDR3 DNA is TGTGCCAGCAGCTTTAACCGCCGGGAGACCCAGTACTTC.